This TCR beta chain is drawn from a study of blood T cell repertoires in COVID-19. Study background: From T cells, B-cell-depleted T cells, or PBMCs came the material, which was cDNA or gDNA.

The CDR3 loop spans 11 amino acids. CDR1 and CDR2 (germline): DFQATT, SNEGSKA (reference sequence). J lost 6 bases, V lost 5 bases, and 3 bases had no gene match. TCRdb's copy holds only in-frame clones and misses some; the assay was immunoSEQ multiplex PCR. The sample carries some 240,000 clones, around 82% recorded once. This TCR came from a man aged 50-60 years who had recovered from COVID-19. The chain couples TRBV20-1 to TRBJ1-1; 7 bases are a match to TRBD1. The specimen was PBMCs or T cells enriched from blood (not recorded which). The chain's CDR3 is CSAGGTAEAFF. The CDR3 DNA sequence: TGCAGTGCTGGGGGGACAGCTGAAGCTTTCTTT.